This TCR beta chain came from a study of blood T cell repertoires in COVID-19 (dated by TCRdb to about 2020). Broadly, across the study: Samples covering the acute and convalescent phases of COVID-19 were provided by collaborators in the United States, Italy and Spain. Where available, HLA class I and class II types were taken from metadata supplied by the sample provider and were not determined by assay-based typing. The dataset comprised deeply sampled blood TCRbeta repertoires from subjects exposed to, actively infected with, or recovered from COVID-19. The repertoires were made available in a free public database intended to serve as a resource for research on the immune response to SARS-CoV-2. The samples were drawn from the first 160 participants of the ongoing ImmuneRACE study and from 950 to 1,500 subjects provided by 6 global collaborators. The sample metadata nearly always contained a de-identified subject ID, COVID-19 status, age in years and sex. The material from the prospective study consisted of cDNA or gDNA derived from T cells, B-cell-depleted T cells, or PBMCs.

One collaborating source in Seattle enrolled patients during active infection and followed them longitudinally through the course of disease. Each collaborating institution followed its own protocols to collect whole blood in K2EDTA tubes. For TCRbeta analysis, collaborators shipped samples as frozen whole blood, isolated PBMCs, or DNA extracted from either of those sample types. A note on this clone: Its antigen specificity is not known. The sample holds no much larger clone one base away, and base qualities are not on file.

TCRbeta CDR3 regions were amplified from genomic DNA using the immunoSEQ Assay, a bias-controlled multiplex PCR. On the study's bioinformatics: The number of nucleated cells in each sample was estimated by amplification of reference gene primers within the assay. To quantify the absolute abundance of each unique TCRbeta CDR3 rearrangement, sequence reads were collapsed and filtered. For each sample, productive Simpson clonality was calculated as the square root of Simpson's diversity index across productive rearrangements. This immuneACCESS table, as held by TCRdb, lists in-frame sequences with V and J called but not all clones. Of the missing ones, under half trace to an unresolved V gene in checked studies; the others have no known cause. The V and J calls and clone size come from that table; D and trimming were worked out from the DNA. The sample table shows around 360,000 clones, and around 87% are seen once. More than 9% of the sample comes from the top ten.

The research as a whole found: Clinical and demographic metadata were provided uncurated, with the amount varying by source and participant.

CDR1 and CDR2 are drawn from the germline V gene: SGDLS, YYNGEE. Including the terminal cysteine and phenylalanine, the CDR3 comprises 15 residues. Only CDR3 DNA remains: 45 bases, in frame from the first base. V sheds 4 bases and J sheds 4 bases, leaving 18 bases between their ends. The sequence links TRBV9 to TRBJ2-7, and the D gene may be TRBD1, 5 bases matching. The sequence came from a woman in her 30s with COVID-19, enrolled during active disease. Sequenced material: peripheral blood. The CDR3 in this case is CASSPSDGQGYEQYF. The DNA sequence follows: TGTGCCAGCAGCCCGTCCGATGGGCAGGGATACGAGCAGTACTTC.